The T cell receptor beta chain under discussion was sequenced for a study of T cells expressing NK-cell markers. TCRdb reanalyzed the 5' RACE reads and collapses them to one entry per CDR3 protein, without DNA. The sample includes about 430,000 distinct CDR3 sequences. This TCR came from a woman aged 45-65 years in good health. Sequenced sample: blood T cells: a sorted CD56 or NKG2C T cell subset, CD4+ or CD8+ T cells, or bulk PBMC T cells (not recorded which).

CDR3 in amino acids: CSVEDRTGGTGELFF. The V gene is TRBV29-1, the J gene TRBJ2-2. CDR1 SQVTM and CDR2 ANQGSEA come from the germline V gene. The CDR3 has 15 residues.